This record looks at one T cell receptor (beta chain) sequence and its context. Germline trimming cut 5 bases from V and 1 base from J; bases unmatched to any gene: 10. Germline CDR1 MNHEY, CDR2 SMNVEV (reference sequence). The CDR3 covers 16 residues. The data derive from a study of blood T cell repertoires in COVID-19. Study summary: In each case, the material was cDNA or gDNA derived from T cells, B-cell-depleted T cells, or PBMCs.

Here immunoSEQ multiplex PCR was the method, and the copy in TCRdb shows in-frame clones only, minus some. This table has about half a million clones, 89% appearing once. V and J are TRBV27 and TRBJ2-7; TRBD1 aligns across 8 bases. Sequencing was carried out using peripheral blood. The origin of this receptor is a man between 18 and 29 years old with COVID-19, enrolled during active disease. The CDR3 reads CASSQYYRGKSYEQYF. CDR3 sequence (DNA): TGTGCCAGCAGTCAATACTACAGGGGGAAGTCCTACGAGCAGTACTTC.